This T cell receptor (beta chain) was profiled in a study of cytotoxic CD8 clonotypes in ibrutinib-treated CLL. Study in general: Among the patients, around ten presented as relapsed/refractory and approximately 14 as treatment-naive; about 17 showed unmutated IGHV. Study results and limitations: Starting clonality was above that of age-matched healthy donors and tracked circulating CD8+ T-cell counts. Clonality went higher at ibrutinib response and then dropped back toward baseline at progression.

The data were produced by immunoSEQ multiplex PCR, yet TCRdb's version contains in-frame clones alone and is incomplete. Here the sample spans some 200,000 clones, roughly 72% being singletons. The trim removed 1 base at V and 3 bases at J, leaving 4 bases unmatched. Germline assignment: CDR1 GTSNPN and CDR2 SVGIG (reference sequence). The CDR3 runs to 15 residues. In regard to this clone: The antigen is not known.

TCR beta libraries used 2 to 2.5 micrograms of genomic DNA from cryopreserved PBMCs. V usage is TRBV30 and J usage is TRBJ2-1; 9 bases line up with TRBD2. The sequencing here drew on PBMCs, taken after 24 months of ibrutinib treatment. The TCR sequence derives from a human donor with chronic lymphocytic leukemia. CDR3 DNA: TGTGCCTGGAGTGGTCTAGCGGGATACTACAATGAGCAGTTCTTC. It specifies CAWSGLAGYYNEQFF. The full variable domain, completed using reference TRBV30 and TRBJ2-1, is SQTIHQWPATLVQPVGSPLSLECTVEGTSNPNLYWYRQAAGRGLQLLFYSVGIGQISSEVPQNLSASRPQDRQFILSSKKLLLSDSGFYLCAWSGLAGYYNEQFFGPGTRLTVL.